One sample yielded the 4 T cell receptor beta chains listed below, sequenced in a study of T cell changes during pregnancy in multiple sclerosis. Profiling relied on immunoSEQ multiplex PCR, and the TCRdb table lists in-frame clones only, not all of them. There are more than 65,000 clones in the sample; 91% occur only once, and 2.3% lies in the top ten. Sequencing was performed on peripheral blood, taken in the first trimester of pregnancy. These receptors all come from a female donor with multiple sclerosis, enrolled in a pregnancy study.

This chain links TRBV28 with TRBJ2-5; 12 bases agree with TRBD2. CDR1 is MDHEN, CDR2 SYDVKM, per germline. The V gene end was trimmed by 6 bases and the J gene end by 5 bases; junction bases not matched to a gene: 13. The CDR3 sequence is 17 residues long. The CDR3 spells CASSQILAGGRGETQYF. As DNA, the CDR3 is TGTGCCAGCAGCCAAATACTAGCGGGGGGACGGGGGGAGACCCAGTACTTC.

The J gene is TRBJ2-7, the V gene TRBV11-2, with a weak D call TRBD2 (5 bases). V shed 4 bases and J shed 4 bases, with 8 bases lying between them. The germline V gene encodes CDR1 SGHAT and CDR2 FQNNGV. CDR3 length: 12 residues. The CDR3 loop reads CASSSGFYEQYF. The DNA for the CDR3 is TGTGCCAGCAGCTCGGGGTTTTACGAGCAGTACTTC.

The CDR3 nucleotides are TGCAGTGCTCGAAGAGGGGAAAAACTGTTTTTT. Translation gives CSARRGEKLFF. The chain links TRBV20-1 to TRBJ1-4; D gene unclear. This CDR3 comprises 11 residues. CDR1 and CDR2 (germline): DFQATT, SNEGSKA (reference sequence). Trimming took off 5 bases at V and 8 bases at J, with 9 bases between the two ends.

The rearrangement links TRBV11-2 to TRBJ1-2, with TRBD1 identical over 7 bases. The CDR3 is made up of 15 amino acids. With 0 bases clipped from V and 5 bases from J, the junction kept 6 bases outside the gene matches. The V gene's germline CDR1 is SGHAT and CDR2 FQNNGV. The CDR3 nucleotides read TGTGCCAGCAGCTTAGATATAGACAGGGCGTATGGCTACACCTTC. Translated, it gives CASSLDIDRAYGYTF.